This TCR beta chain was profiled in a study of blood T cell repertoires in COVID-19. Study-wide context: The study drew acute and convalescent COVID-19 samples from the United States, Italy and Spain. From T cells, B-cell-depleted T cells, or PBMCs came the material, which was cDNA or gDNA.

Per the study methods: Amplified reference gene primers provided the basis for estimating nucleated cell counts. The assay was immunoSEQ multiplex PCR, and TCRdb's table has in-frame clones only and misses some. The V and J calls and clone size come from that table; D and trimming were worked out from the DNA. Here the sample spans roughly 34,000 clones, approximately 80% being singletons. This CDR3 has 15 residues. This sequence originates from a man at least 80 years old with acute or convalescent COVID-19. The source material was peripheral blood. The V gene is TRBV12-2, the J gene TRBJ2-7; TRBD2, the table's D call, was not compared with the DNA. TRBV12-2 is a known pseudogene. CDR3 sequence: CASRLNSGQSYEQYF. The CDR3 region has the DNA TGTGCAAGTCGCTTGAACAGCGGGCAATCCTACGAGCAGTACTTC.